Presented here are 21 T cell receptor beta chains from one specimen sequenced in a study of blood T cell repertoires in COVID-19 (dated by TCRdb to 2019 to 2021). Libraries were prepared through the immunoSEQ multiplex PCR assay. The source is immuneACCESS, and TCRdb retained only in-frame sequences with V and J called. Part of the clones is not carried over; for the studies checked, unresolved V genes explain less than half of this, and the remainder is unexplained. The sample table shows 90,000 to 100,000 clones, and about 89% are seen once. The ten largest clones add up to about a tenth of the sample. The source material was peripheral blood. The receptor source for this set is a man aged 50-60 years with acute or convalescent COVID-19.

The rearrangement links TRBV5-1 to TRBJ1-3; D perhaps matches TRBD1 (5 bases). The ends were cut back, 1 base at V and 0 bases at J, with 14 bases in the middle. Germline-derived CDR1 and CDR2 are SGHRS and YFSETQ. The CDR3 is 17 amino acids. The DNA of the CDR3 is TGCGCCAGCAGCTTGAGCCCTCCGGGGGACTCTGGAAACACCATATATTTT. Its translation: CASSLSPPGDSGNTIYF.

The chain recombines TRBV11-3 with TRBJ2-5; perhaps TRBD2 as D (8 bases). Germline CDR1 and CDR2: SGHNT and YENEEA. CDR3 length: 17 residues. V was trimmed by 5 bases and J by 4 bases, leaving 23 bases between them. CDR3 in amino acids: CASSLPTGTRGLETQYF. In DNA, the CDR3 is TGTGCCAGCAGCCTGCCGACCGGGACTAGGGGGCTAGAGACCCAGTACTTC.

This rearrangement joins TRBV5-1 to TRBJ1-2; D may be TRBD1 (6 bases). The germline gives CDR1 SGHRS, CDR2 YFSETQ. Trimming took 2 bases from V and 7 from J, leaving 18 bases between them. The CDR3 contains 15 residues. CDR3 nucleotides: TGCGCCAGCAGCTTTTCCGGCGGGGGGCTTGGTGGCTACACCTTC. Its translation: CASSFSGGGLGGYTF.

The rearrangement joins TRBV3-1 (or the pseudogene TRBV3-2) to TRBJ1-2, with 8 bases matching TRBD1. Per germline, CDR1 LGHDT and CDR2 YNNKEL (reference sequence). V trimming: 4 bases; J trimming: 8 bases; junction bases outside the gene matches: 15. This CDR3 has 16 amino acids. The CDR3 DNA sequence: TGTGCCAGCAGCCGTACATTTCCGACAGGGGTCGGCGGCTACACCTTC. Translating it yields CASSRTFPTGVGGYTF.

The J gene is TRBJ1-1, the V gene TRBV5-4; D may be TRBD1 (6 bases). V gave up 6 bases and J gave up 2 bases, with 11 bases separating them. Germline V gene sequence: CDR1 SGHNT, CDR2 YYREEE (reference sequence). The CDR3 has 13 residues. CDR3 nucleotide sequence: TGTGCCAGCATGTTACAGGGTAACACTGAAGCTTTCTTT. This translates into CASMLQGNTEAFF.

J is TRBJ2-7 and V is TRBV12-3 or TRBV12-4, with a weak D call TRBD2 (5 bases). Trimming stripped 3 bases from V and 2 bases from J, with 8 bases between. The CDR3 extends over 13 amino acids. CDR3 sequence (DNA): TGTGCCAGCAGTTTCGGGGTAGCCTACGAGCAGTACTTC. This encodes CASSFGVAYEQYF.

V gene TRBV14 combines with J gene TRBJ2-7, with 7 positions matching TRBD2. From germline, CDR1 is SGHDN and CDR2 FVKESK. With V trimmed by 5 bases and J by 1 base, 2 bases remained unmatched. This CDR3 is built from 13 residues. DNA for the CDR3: TGTGCCAGCAGCGGGGACTATTCCTACGAGCAGTACTTC. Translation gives CASSGDYSYEQYF.

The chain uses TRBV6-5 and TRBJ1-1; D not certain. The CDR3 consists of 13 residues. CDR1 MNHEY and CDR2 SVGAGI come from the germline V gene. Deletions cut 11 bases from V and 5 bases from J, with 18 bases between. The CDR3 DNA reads TGTGCCGGAAGTCTCAATAGCCGGACTGAAGCTTTCTTT. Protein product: CAGSLNSRTEAFF.

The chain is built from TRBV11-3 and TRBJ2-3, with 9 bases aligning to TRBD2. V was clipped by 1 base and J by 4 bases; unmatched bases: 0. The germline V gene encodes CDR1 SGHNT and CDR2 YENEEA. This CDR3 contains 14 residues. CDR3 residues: CASSLASGADTQYF. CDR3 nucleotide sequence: TGTGCCAGCAGCTTAGCTAGCGGGGCAGATACGCAGTATTTT.

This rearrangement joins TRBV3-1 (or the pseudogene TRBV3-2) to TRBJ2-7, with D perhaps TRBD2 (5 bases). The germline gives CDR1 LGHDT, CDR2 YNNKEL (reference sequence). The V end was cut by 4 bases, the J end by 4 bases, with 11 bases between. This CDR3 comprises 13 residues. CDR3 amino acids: CASSRSREYEQYF. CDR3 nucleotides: TGTGCCAGCAGCCGAAGTAGGGAGTACGAGCAGTACTTC.

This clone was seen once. CDR3 region: CSVGGDRAGYGYTF. The CDR3 DNA sequence: TGCAGCGTTGGGGGGGACAGGGCGGGTTATGGCTACACCTTC. The chain carries TRBV29-1 and TRBJ1-2, with TRBD1 matching over 9 bases. Germline CDR1 SQVTM, CDR2 ANQGSEA. J lost 5 bases, V lost 4 bases, and 8 bases had no gene match. There are 14 residues in the CDR3.

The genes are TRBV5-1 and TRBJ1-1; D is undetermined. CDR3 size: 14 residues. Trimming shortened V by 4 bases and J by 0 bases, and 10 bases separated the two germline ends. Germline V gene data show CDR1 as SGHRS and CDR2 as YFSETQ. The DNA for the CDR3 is TGCGCCAGCAGCCCGAGATTGATGAACACTGAAGCTTTCTTT. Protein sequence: CASSPRLMNTEAFF.

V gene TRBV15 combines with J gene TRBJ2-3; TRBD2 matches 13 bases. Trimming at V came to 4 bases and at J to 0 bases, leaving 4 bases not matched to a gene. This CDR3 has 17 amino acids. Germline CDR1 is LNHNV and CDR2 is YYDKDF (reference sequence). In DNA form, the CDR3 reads TGTGCCACCAGCACCGGACTAGCGGGAGTGAGCACAGATACGCAGTATTTT. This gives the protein CATSTGLAGVSTDTQYF.

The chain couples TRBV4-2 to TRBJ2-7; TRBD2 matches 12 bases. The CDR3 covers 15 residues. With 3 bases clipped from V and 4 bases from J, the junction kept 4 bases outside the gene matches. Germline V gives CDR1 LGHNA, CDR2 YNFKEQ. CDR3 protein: CASSQLAGGKYEQYF. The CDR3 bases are TGTGCCAGCAGCCAGCTAGCGGGAGGGAAATACGAGCAGTACTTC.

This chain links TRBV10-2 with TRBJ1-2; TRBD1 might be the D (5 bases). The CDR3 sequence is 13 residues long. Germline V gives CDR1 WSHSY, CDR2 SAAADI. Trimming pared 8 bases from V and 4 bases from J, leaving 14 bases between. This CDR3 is CASGADSLYGYTF. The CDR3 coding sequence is TGCGCCAGCGGGGCCGACAGCCTCTATGGCTACACCTTC.

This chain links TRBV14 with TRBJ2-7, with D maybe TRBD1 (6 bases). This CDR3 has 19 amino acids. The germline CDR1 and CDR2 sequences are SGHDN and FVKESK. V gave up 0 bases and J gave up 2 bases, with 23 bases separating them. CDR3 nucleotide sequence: TGTGCCAGCAGCCAAGAAACCACCTTTACAGGGATAGGGGCCTACGAGCAGTACTTC. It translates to CASSQETTFTGIGAYEQYF.

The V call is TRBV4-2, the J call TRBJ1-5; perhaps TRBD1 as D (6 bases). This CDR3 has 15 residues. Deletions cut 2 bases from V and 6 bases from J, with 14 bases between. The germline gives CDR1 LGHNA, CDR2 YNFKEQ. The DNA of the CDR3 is TGTGCCAGCAGCCAAACAGGGAAGGTCGGTCAGCCCCAGCATTTT. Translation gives CASSQTGKVGQPQHF.

The CDR3 loop reads CASSQDLIQTQYF. In DNA, the CDR3 is TGTGCCAGCAGCCAAGACCTAATTCAGACCCAGTACTTC. V gene TRBV14 combines with J gene TRBJ2-5; D is uncertain. The CDR3 spans 13 residues. V lost 0 bases, J lost 6 bases, and 8 bases lay in between. Germline V gene lookup returns CDR1 SGHDN and CDR2 FVKESK.

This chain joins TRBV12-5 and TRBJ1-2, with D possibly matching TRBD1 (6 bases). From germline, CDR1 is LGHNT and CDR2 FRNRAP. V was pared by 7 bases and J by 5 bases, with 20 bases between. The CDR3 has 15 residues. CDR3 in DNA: TGTGCTAGTGCCACCATGGGGGGGGGCGCTTATGGCTACACCTTC. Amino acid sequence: CASATMGGGAYGYTF.

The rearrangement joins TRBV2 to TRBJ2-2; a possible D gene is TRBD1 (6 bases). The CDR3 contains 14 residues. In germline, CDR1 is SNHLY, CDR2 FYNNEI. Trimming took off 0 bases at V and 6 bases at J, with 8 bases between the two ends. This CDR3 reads CASSEAPGAGELFF. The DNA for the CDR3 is TGTGCCAGCAGTGAAGCGCCAGGGGCCGGGGAGCTGTTTTTT.

The CDR3 DNA reads TGTGCCAGCAGTTTAGCCAGGGCAAGAGATACGCAGTATTTT. It specifies CASSLARARDTQYF. V is TRBV27 and J is TRBJ2-3; perhaps TRBD1 as D (5 bases). This CDR3 has 14 amino acids. Germline V gene sequence: CDR1 MNHEY, CDR2 SMNVEV (reference sequence). V was cut by 2 bases and J by 5 bases, with 11 bases left in between.